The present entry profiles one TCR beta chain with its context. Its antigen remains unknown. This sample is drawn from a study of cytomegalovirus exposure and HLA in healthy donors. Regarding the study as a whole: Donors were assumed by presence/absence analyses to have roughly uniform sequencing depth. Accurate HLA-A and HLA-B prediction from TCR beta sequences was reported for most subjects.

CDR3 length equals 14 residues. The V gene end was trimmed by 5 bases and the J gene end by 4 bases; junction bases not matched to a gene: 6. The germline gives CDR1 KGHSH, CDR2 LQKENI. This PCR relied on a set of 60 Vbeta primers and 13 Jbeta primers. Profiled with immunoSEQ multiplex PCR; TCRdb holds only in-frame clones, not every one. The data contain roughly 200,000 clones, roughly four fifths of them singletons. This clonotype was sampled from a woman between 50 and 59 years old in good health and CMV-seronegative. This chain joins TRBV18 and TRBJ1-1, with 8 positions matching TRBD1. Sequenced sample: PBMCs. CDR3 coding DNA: TGTGCCAGCTCAGCAGGGGGCGGGTCCACTGAAGCTTTCTTT. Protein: CASSAGGGSTEAFF. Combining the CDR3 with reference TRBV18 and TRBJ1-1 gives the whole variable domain NAGVMQNPRHLVRRRGQEARLRCSPMKGHSHVYWYRQLPEEGLKFMVYLQKENIIDESGMPKERFSAEFPKEGPSILRIQQVVRGDSAAYFCASSAGGGSTEAFFGQGTRLTVV.